The clone carrying this T cell receptor beta chain was found once. Germline CDR1 LGHDT, CDR2 YNNKEL (reference sequence). The CDR3 is made up of 15 amino acids. V shed 0 bases, J shed 5 bases, and the junction held 6 bases outside the gene matches. This sample is drawn from a study of blood T cell repertoires in COVID-19. On the study more broadly: Specimens from acute and convalescent COVID-19 originated in the United States, Italy and Spain.

Measured with immunoSEQ multiplex PCR; TCRdb has only the in-frame clones, and not every one. Here the sample spans about 250,000 clones, around 81% being singletons. The clonotype comes from a person aged 65-85 years with COVID-19, enrolled during active disease. The J gene is TRBJ2-5, the V gene TRBV3-1 (or the pseudogene TRBV3-2); 7 nucleotides agree with TRBD1. The specimen was peripheral blood. This CDR3 is CASSQDSRGRETQYF. CDR3 DNA: TGTGCCAGCAGCCAAGATTCAAGGGGGCGGGAGACCCAGTACTTC.